Below, 22 T cell receptor beta chains from the same sample are listed, as sequenced in a study of OX40 agonist ivuxolimab in advanced cancers. Measured with immunoSEQ multiplex PCR; TCRdb has only the in-frame clones, and not every one. Here the sample spans tens of thousands of clones, 88% being singletons. Sample: CD4+ or CD8+ T cells sorted from blood, taken in a trial of the OX40 agonist ivuxolimab. The receptor source for this set is an adult with an advanced solid tumor such as melanoma, head and neck, liver or kidney cancer.

The rearrangement joins TRBV9 to TRBJ2-7; D may be TRBD2 (6 bases). This CDR3 has 16 residues. Germline assignment: CDR1 SGDLS and CDR2 YYNGEE. V gave up 1 base and J gave up 1 base, with 15 bases separating them. The CDR3 DNA reads TGTGCCAGCAGCGTAAGCGTGGCGGGACCTTCCTACGAGCAGTACTTC. This gives the protein CASSVSVAGPSYEQYF.

This sequence joins TRBV6-1 and TRBJ1-5; D ambiguous. This CDR3 comprises 14 residues. Germline-derived CDR1 and CDR2 are MNHNS and SASEGT. V gave up 4 bases and J gave up 7 bases, with 14 bases separating them. CDR3 coding DNA: TGTGCCAGCAGTGTTTTTGGGGAGATGCAGCCCCAGCATTTT. Protein product: CASSVFGEMQPQHF.

As for this clone: The sample has other DNA sequences that encode this CDR3 too. V is TRBV5-1 and J is TRBJ1-3; D gene uncertain. The CDR3 runs 16 residues. Germline V gives CDR1 SGHRS, CDR2 YFSETQ. The germline V and J ends were trimmed by 5 bases and 0 bases, with 15 bases remaining between them. The CDR3 DNA sequence: TGCGCCAGCAGTAGTGTCAACTCGCGCTCTGGAAACACCATATATTTT. This gives the protein CASSSVNSRSGNTIYF.

This clone has only one observation. V and J are TRBV10-3 and TRBJ2-2; 11 bases agree with TRBD2. Looked up from germline, CDR1 is ENHRY and CDR2 is SYGVKD. V was clipped by 7 bases and J by 0 bases; unmatched bases: 7. This CDR3 has 17 residues. The chain's CDR3 is CAITPTSGSANTGELFF. As DNA, the CDR3 is TGTGCCATCACCCCCACTAGCGGGAGCGCGAACACCGGGGAGCTGTTTTTT.

V is TRBV18 and J is TRBJ1-2; D gene uncertain. Looked up from germline, CDR1 is KGHSH and CDR2 is LQKENI. The CDR3 has 15 amino acids. Trimming removed 1 base from V and 5 bases from J, with 14 bases in between. The CDR3 DNA sequence: TGTGCCAGCTCACCACTCGATCGCCTCAATTATGGCTACACCTTC. This sequence encodes CASSPLDRLNYGYTF.

The rearrangement uses TRBV27 and TRBJ1-6, with a tentative D call TRBD1 (5 bases). From germline, CDR1 is MNHEY and CDR2 SMNVEV (reference sequence). This CDR3 has 16 residues. Trimming cost V 4 bases and J 9 bases, with 19 bases left between them. The CDR3 spells CASSWGLLGVASPLHF. CDR3 nucleotides: TGTGCCAGCAGTTGGGGACTTCTGGGGGTAGCTTCACCCCTCCACTTT.

This clone came up a few times. The V and J genes are TRBV19 and TRBJ1-2; D gene unclear. Trimming left V 3 bases short and J 8 bases short, with 19 bases between. CDR3 length: 15 amino acids. Germline loops: CDR1 LNHDA, CDR2 SQIVND (reference sequence). The CDR3 spells CASSIQRQRTGGYTF. The CDR3 bases are TGTGCCAGTAGTATCCAACGACAACGGACGGGAGGCTACACCTTC.

Comment on this clone: Other DNA sequences of this sample code for an identical CDR3. This chain links TRBV30 with TRBJ1-4, with D tentatively TRBD1 (5 bases). From germline, CDR1 is GTSNPN and CDR2 SVGIG (reference sequence). Between the trimmed V and J ends, which lost 0 bases and 8 bases, there was a span of 7 bases. This CDR3 spans 12 amino acids. CDR3 loop: CAWSVRGEKLFF. CDR3 nucleotide sequence: TGTGCCTGGAGTGTACGGGGGGAAAAACTGTTTTTT.

This clone was observed once. V usage is TRBV29-1 and J usage is TRBJ1-1; the D is unclear. Trimming removed 5 bases at V and 6 bases at J, with 10 bases between. The germline V gene has CDR1 SQVTM and CDR2 ANQGSEA. This CDR3 has 11 amino acids. In nucleotides, the CDR3 is TGCAGCGTTTACGGGCGACCTGAAGCTTTCTTT. Amino acids: CSVYGRPEAFF.

This chain uses TRBV11-2 with TRBJ2-5, with 10 bases aligning to TRBD2. Germline V CDR1 and CDR2: SGHAT, FQNNGV. The CDR3 totals 16 residues. V dropped 1 base and J dropped 1; count of bases not matched to a gene: 3. This CDR3 reads CASSLGLAGVQETQYF. The CDR3 DNA follows: TGTGCCAGCAGCTTAGGGCTAGCGGGAGTCCAAGAGACCCAGTACTTC. The variable domain in full, with the rest retrieved from reference TRBV11-2 and TRBJ2-5, is EAGVAQSPRYKIIEKRQSVAFWCNPISGHATLYWYQQILGQGPKLLIQFQNNGVVDDSQLPKDRFSAERLKGVDSTLKIQPAKLEDSAVYLCASSLGLAGVQETQYFGPGTRLLVL.

This clone was seen just once. The V gene is TRBV5-1, the J gene TRBJ2-3; D is ambiguous. With 2 bases removed from V and 3 bases from J, the gap between germline ends came to 16 bases. This CDR3 is built from 16 residues. Per germline, CDR1 SGHRS and CDR2 YFSETQ. In nucleotides, the CDR3 is TGCGCCAGCAGCTTTGGGCGTTGGCTGACGACAGATACGCAGTATTTT. Translating gives CASSFGRWLTTDTQYF.

This chain connects TRBV6-1 to TRBJ1-4; 7 bases are a match to TRBD1. CDR1 is MNHNS, CDR2 SASEGT, per germline. V gave up 5 bases and J gave up 14 bases; unmatched junction bases: 17. This CDR3 is 15 amino acids long. The CDR3 protein is CASSLEATGYEILFF. DNA for the CDR3: TGTGCCAGCAGTTTAGAAGCGACAGGGTATGAAATCCTGTTTTTT.

In regard to this clone: This sample also contains other DNA sequences that code for the same CDR3. The chain couples TRBV28 to TRBJ1-2; 9 bases are a match to TRBD1. Looked up from germline, CDR1 is MDHEN and CDR2 is SYDVKM. V gave up 3 bases and J gave up 6 bases; unmatched junction bases: 5. This CDR3 has 14 residues. The CDR3: CASSFTGGVNGYTF. The CDR3 DNA is TGTGCCAGCAGTTTTACAGGGGGCGTAAATGGCTACACCTTC.

This clone was detected a few times. The CDR3 here is CASSLDWQPQHF. In DNA, the CDR3 is TGTGCCAGCAGCTTAGATTGGCAGCCCCAGCATTTT. The chain employs TRBV7-9 and TRBJ1-5; unclear D gene. Germline V gives CDR1 SEHNR, CDR2 FQNEAQ (reference sequence). V lost 1 base to trimming and J lost 7 bases, with 5 bases between them. The CDR3 is 12 residues long.

V and J are TRBV28 and TRBJ1-1; 10 nucleotides line up with TRBD1. Germline values: CDR1 MDHEN, CDR2 SYDVKM. This CDR3 is 14 amino acids long. Trimming cost V 5 bases and J 6 bases; bases outside gene matches: 6. This CDR3 reads CASSALTGGSEAFF. The CDR3 DNA follows: TGTGCCAGCAGTGCGCTGACAGGGGGCTCTGAAGCTTTCTTT.

The V and J genes are TRBV25-1 and TRBJ2-3; 9 bases agree with TRBD2. Germline CDR1 reads MGHDK; CDR2 reads SYGVNS. The CDR3 is 17 amino acids. With V trimmed by 4 bases and J by 6 bases, 14 bases remained unmatched. The CDR3 sequence: CASSGTPSGVLGDTQYF. CDR3 DNA sequence: TGTGCCAGCAGTGGGACCCCTAGCGGGGTCTTAGGGGATACGCAGTATTTT.

The V gene is TRBV18, the J gene TRBJ1-4; 9 bases fit TRBD1. The trim removed 4 bases at V and 4 bases at J, leaving 1 base unmatched. Germline V gives CDR1 KGHSH, CDR2 LQKENI. The CDR3 is 14 residues long. The CDR3: CASSRQGGNEKLFF. The CDR3 bases are TGTGCCAGCTCACGACAGGGGGGTAATGAAAAACTGTTTTTT.

The chain recombines TRBV19 with TRBJ1-5; the D gene is possibly TRBD1 (5 bases). Trimming stripped 4 bases from V and 1 base from J, with 11 bases between. Germline CDR1 LNHDA, CDR2 SQIVND (reference sequence). This CDR3 has 15 amino acids. CDR3 in amino acids: CASSNGRASNQPQHF. DNA for the CDR3: TGTGCCAGTAGTAATGGCAGGGCGAGCAATCAGCCCCAGCATTTT.

This clone is a singleton in its sample. J is TRBJ2-7 and V is TRBV29-1; 9 bases are a match to TRBD1. Germline trimming cut 1 base from V and 6 bases from J; bases unmatched to any gene: 4. Germline CDR1 reads SQVTM; CDR2 reads ANQGSEA. This CDR3 spans 13 amino acids. CDR3 sequence reads: CSVEAGTGSEQYF. The CDR3 DNA reads as TGCAGCGTTGAAGCGGGGACAGGGAGCGAGCAGTACTTC.

The genes are TRBV18 and TRBJ1-1; D gene uncertain. Germline V gene data show CDR1 as KGHSH and CDR2 as LQKENI. CDR3 length: 14 amino acids. Trimming removed 0 bases from V and 1 base from J, with 6 bases in between. The CDR3 sequence is CASSPPNRNTEAFF. In nucleotides, the CDR3 is TGTGCCAGCTCACCACCGAACAGGAACACTGAAGCTTTCTTT.

DNA for the CDR3: TGTGCCAGTAGTACGGGCCTGGGGGCCTACAATGAGCAGTTCTTC. Its translation: CASSTGLGAYNEQFF. This chain connects TRBV19 to TRBJ2-1; the D call may be TRBD1 or TRBD2 (5 bases each). Germline V gene lookup returns CDR1 LNHDA and CDR2 SQIVND (reference sequence). Trimming removed 4 bases from V and 2 bases from J, with 12 bases in between. The CDR3 has 15 residues.

V usage is TRBV10-1 and J usage is TRBJ2-2; TRBD1 aligns across 9 bases. This CDR3 region has 16 residues. Germline V gene sequence: CDR1 WNHNN, CDR2 SYGVQD (reference sequence). V dropped 2 bases and J dropped 6; count of bases not matched to a gene: 7. In DNA, the CDR3 is TGCGCCAGCAGTGAGACAGGGGGCGCCCTTCCCGGGGAGCTGTTTTTT. Protein: CASSETGGALPGELFF.